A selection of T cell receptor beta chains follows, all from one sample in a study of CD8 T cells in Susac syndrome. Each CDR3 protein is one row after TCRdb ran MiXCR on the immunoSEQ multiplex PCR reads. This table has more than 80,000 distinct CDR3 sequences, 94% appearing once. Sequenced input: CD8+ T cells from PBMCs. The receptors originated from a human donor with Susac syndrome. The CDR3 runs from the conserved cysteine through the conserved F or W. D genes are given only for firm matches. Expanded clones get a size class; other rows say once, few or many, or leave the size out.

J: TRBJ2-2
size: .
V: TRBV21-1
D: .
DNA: TGTGCCAGCAGCAAAGGGAACAGGGGGCGGACCGGGGAGCTGTTTTTT
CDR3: CASSKGNRGRTGELFF

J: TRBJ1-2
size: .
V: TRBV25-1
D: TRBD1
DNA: TGTGCCAGCACAGGACAGGGGGAAGGCTACACCTTC
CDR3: CASTGQGEGYTF

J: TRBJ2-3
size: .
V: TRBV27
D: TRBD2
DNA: TGTGCCAGCACCGCGGGGGGGGCGCAGTATTTT
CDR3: CASTAGGAQYF

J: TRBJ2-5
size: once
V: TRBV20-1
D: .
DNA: TGCAGTGCTAGAAGCTGGCTACAAGAGACCCAGTACTTC
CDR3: CSARSWLQETQYF

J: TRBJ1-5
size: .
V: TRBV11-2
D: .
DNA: TGTGCCAGCAGCCCGGGGACGGGCTCTTATAGCAATCAGCCCCAGCATTTT
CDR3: CASSPGTGSYSNQPQHF

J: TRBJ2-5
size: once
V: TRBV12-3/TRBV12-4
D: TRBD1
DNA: TGTGCCAGCAGGGGACAGGGGGAGACCCAGTACTTC
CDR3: CASRGQGETQYF

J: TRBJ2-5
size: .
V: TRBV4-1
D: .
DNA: TGCGCCAGCAGCCAGGGGCTGGGAGAGACCCAGTACTTC
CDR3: CASSQGLGETQYF

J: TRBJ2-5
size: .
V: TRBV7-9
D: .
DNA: TGTGCCAGCAGCTCCCCTCGGGACGGCCAAGAGACCCAGTACTTC
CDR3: CASSSPRDGQETQYF

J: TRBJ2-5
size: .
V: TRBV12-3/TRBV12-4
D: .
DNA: TGTGCCAGCAGTTTAGGGCGTTTAGGAGAGACCCAGTACTTC
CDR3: CASSLGRLGETQYF

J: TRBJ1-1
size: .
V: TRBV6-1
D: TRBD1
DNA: TGTGCCAGCAGTGACTGGGACAGCCCGGTGGACACTGAAGCTTTCTTT
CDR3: CASSDWDSPVDTEAFF

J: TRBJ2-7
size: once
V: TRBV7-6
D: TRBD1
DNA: TGTGCCAGCAGCTCCACAGGGGGCGCGGGGTACGAGCAGTACTTC
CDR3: CASSSTGGAGYEQYF

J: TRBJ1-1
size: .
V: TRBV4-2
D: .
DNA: TGTGCCAGCAGCCAGACCCCAGGAGGTGGCACTGAAGCTTTCTTT
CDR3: CASSQTPGGGTEAFF

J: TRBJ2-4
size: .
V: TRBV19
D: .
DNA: TGTGCCAGTAGTATAGGCGCAGGGGCCGAAAACATTCAGTACTTC
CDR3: CASSIGAGAENIQYF

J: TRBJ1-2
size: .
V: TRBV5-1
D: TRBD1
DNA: TGCGCCAGCAGATCTGATCCGGGACAGGGGCATGGCTACACCTTC
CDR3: CASRSDPGQGHGYTF

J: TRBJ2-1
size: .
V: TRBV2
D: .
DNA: TGTGCCAGCGGGACAATTGCCAATGAGCAGTTCTTC
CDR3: CASGTIANEQFF

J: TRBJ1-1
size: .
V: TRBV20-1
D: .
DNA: TGCAGTGCTAGAGAGCCTCTGCGGGGGATGAACACTGAAGCTTTCTTT
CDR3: CSAREPLRGMNTEAFF

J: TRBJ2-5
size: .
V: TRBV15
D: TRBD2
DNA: TGTGCCACCAGCAGAGTCGCGGGGGTGATGGGGGAGACCCAGTACTTC
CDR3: CATSRVAGVMGETQYF

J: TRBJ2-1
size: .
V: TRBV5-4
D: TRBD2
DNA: TGTGCCAGCAGGGGATATAGCGGGGGCCCCTACAATGAGCAGTTCTTC
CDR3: CASRGYSGGPYNEQFF

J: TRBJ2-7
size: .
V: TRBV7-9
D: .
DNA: TGTGCCAGCTCTGCGGGACCCGACGAGCAGTACTTC
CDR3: CASSAGPDEQYF

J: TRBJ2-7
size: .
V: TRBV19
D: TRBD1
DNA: TGTGCCAGTAGTATAATCGGACAGGGCTTCGACGAGCAGTACTTC
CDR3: CASSIIGQGFDEQYF

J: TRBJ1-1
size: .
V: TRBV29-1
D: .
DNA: TGCAGCGTTGGCGATCGTTTCTTT
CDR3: CSVGDRFF

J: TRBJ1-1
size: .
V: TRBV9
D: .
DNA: TGTGCCAGCGGAGACCCGAATTACGGGGTGAACACTGAAGCTTTCTTT
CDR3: CASGDPNYGVNTEAFF

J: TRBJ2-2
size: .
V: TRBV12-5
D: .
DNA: TGTGCTAGTGGTTTGGGGGAGCTGTTTTTT
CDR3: CASGLGELFF

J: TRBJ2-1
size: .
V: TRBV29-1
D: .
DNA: TGCAGCGTTGCGGTGAACGAGCAGTTCTTC
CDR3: CSVAVNEQFF

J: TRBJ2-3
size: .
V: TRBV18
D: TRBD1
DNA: TGTGCCAGCTCACCCACCGCAGGGGGCGGCACAGATACGCAGTATTTT
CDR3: CASSPTAGGGTDTQYF

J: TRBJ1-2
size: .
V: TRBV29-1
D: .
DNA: TGCAGCGTTGAAGGGGGTACCTATGGCTACACCTTC
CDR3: CSVEGGTYGYTF

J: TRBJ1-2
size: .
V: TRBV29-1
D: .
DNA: TGCAGCGTGGTTGAGGGGGGGAACTATGGCTACACCTTC
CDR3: CSVVEGGNYGYTF

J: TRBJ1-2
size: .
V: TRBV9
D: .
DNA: TGTGCCAGCAGCGTAGCTACGACAGGAAACTATGGCTACACCTTC
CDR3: CASSVATTGNYGYTF

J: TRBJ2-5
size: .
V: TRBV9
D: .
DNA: TGTGCCAGCAACCGCGTGGGCCTCCAAGAGACCCAGTACTTC
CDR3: CASNRVGLQETQYF

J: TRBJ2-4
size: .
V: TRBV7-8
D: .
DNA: TGTGCCAGCAGCTTAGCCGGACGAGACATTCAGTACTTC
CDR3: CASSLAGRDIQYF